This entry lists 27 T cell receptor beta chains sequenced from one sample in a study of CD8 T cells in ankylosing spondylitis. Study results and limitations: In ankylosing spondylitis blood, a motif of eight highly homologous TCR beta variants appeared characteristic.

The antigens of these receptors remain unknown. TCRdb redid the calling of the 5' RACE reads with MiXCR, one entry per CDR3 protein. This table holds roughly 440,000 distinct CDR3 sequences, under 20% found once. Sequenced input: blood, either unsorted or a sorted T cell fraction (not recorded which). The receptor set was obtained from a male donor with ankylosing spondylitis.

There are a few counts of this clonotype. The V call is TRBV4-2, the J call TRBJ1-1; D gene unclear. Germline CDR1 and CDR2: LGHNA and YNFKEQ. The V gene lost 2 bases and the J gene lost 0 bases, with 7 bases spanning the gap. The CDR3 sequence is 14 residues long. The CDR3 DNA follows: TGTGCCAGCAGCCAACAACAGTTGAACACTGAAGCTTTCTTT. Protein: CASSQQQLNTEAFF.

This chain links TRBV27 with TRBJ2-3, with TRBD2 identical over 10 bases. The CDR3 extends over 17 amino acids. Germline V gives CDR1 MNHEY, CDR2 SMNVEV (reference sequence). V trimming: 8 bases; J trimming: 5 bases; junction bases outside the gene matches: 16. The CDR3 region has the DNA TGTGCCAGCGGCCCGCGGACTAGCGGAGTTGAGAGAGATACGCAGTATTTT. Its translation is CASGPRTSGVERDTQYF.

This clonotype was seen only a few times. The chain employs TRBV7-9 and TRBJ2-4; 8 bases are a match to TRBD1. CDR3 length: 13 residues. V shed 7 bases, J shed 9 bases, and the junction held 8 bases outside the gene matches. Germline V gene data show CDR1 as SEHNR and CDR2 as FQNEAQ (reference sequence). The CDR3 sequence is CASKTGTGSIQYF. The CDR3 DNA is TGTGCCAGCAAAACAGGGACAGGAAGCATTCAGTACTTC.

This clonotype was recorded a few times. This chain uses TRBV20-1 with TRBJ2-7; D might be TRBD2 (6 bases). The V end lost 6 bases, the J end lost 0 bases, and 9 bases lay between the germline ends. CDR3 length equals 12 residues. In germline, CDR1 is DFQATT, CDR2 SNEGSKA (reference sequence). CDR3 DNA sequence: TGCAGTGCAAGGGACTTCTCCTACGAGCAGTACTTC. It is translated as CSARDFSYEQYF.

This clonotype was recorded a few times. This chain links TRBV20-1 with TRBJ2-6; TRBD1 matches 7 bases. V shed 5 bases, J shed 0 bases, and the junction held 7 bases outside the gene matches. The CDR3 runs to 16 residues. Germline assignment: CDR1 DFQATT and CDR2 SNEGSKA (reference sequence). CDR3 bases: TGCAGTGCTCAGAGGGGACAGATCTCTGGGGCCAACGTCCTGACTTTC. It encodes CSAQRGQISGANVLTF.

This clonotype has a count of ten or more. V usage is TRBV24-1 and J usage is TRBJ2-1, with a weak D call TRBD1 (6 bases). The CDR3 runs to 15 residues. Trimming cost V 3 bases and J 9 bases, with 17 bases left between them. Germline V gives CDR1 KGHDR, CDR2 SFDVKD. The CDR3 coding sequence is TGTGCCACCAGTGATGCCAGGGGTTCTGGAATTGAGCAGTTCTTC. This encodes CATSDARGSGIEQFF.

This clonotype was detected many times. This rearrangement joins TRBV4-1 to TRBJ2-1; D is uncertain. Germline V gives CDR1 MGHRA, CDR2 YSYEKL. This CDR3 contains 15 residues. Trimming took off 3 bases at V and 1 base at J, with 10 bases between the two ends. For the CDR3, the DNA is TGCGCCAGCAGCCATCCAGAGAGATCCTACAATGAGCAGTTCTTC. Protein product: CASSHPERSYNEQFF.

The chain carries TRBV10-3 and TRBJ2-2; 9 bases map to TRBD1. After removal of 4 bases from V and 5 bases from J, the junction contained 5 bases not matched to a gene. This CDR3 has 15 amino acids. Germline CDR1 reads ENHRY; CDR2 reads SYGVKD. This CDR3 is CAISVEQGATGELFF. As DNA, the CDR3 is TGTGCCATCAGTGTTGAACAGGGGGCGACCGGGGAGCTGTTTTTT.

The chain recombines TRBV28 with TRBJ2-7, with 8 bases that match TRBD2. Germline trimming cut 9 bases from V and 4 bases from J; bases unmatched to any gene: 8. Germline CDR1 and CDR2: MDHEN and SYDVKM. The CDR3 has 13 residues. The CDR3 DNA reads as TGTGCCAGTGAGAGTAGCGGGACTTACGAGCAGTACTTC. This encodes CASESSGTYEQYF. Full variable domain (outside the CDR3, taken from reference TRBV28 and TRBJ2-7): DVKVTQSSRYLVKRTGEKVFLECVQDMDHENMFWYRQDPGLGLRLIYFSYDVKMKEKGDIPEGYSVSREKKERFSLILESASTNQTSMYLCASESSGTYEQYFGPGTRLTVT.

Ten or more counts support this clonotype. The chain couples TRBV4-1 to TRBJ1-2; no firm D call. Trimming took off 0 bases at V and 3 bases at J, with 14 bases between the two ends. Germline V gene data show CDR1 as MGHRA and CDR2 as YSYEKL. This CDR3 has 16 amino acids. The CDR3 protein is CASSQEGGGWDYGYTF. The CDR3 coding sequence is TGCGCCAGCAGCCAAGAAGGCGGAGGGTGGGACTATGGCTACACCTTC.

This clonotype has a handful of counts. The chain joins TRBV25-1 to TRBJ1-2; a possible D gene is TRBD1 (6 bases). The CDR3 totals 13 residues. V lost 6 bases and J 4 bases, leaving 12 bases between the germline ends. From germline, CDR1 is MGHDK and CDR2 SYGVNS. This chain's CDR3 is CASSGGQRYGYTF. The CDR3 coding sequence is TGTGCCAGCAGCGGGGGGCAACGCTATGGCTACACCTTC.

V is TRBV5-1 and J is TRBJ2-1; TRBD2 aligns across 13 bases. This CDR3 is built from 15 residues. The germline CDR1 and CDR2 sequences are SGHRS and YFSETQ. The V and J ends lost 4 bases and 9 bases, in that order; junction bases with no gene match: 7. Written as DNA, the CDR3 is TGCGCCAGCAGCGCCGGGACTAGCGGGAACTTTGAGCAGTTCTTC. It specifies CASSAGTSGNFEQFF.

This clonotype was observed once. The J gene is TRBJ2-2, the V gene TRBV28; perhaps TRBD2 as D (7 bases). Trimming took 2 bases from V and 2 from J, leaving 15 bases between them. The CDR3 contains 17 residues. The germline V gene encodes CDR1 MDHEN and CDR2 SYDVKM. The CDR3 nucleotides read TGTGCCAGCAGTTTAGTGGGGGGGCCGTCAAACACCGGGGAGCTGTTTTTT. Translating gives CASSLVGGPSNTGELFF.

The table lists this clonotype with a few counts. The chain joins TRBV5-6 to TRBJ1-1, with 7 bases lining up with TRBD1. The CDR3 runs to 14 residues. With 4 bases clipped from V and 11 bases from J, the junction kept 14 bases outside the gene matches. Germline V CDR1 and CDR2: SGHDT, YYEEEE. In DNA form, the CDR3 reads TGTGCCAGCAGCCCACTCGACAGGGAGGATGGGGCTTTCTTT. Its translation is CASSPLDREDGAFF.

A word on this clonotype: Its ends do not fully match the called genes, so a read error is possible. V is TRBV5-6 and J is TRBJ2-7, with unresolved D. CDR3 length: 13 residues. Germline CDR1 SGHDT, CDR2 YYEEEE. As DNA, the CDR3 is TGTGCCAGCAGCTTGTTTCGAACGAACAGATTCTTTTTC. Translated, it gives CASSLFRTNRFFF.

CDR3 sequence reads: CASSLPGSGYEQYF. The CDR3 DNA sequence: TGTGCCAGCAGCTTGCCGGGGAGTGGGTACGAGCAGTACTTC. V and J are TRBV5-4 and TRBJ2-7, with D perhaps TRBD2 (5 bases). The CDR3 loop spans 14 amino acids. Germline CDR1 is SGHNT and CDR2 is YYREEE (reference sequence). V lost 1 base, J lost 4 bases, and 12 bases lay in between.

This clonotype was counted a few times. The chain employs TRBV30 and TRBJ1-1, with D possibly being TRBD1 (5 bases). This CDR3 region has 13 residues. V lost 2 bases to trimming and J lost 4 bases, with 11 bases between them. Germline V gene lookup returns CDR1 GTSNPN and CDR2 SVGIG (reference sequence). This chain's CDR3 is CAWSLGVGTEAFF. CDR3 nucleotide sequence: TGTGCCTGGAGTCTAGGGGTTGGCACTGAAGCTTTCTTT.

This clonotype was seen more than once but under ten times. The CDR3: CASSSLLADSYNEQFF. The CDR3 DNA sequence: TGTGCCAGCAGTTCCCTACTAGCGGACTCCTACAATGAGCAGTTCTTC. This chain links TRBV6-2 or TRBV6-3 with TRBJ2-1, with TRBD2 matching 8 bases. Germline loops: CDR1 MNHEY, CDR2 SVGEGT. Trimming at V came to 4 bases and at J to 0 bases, leaving 5 bases not matched to a gene. The CDR3 has 16 residues.

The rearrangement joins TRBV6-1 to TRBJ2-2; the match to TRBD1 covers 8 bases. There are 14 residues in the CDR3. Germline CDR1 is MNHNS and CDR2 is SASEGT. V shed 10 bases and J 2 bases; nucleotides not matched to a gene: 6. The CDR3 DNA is TGTGCCACCCTGGACAGGGTCAACACCGGGGAGCTGTTTTTT. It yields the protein CATLDRVNTGELFF.

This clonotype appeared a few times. The DNA for the CDR3 is TGTGCCAGCAGTTTATGGGGTTCAGGGCTAGCGGGAGTTGAGCAGTTCTTC. Protein sequence: CASSLWGSGLAGVEQFF. V is TRBV28 and J is TRBJ2-1; TRBD2 agrees at 10 bases. Germline CDR1 reads MDHEN; CDR2 reads SYDVKM. The CDR3 is made up of 17 amino acids. V lost 0 bases, J lost 9 bases, and 11 bases stayed unmatched.

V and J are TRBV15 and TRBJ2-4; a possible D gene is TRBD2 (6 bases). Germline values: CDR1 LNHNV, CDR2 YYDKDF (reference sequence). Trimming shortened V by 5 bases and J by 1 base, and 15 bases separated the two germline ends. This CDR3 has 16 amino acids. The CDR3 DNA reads TGTGCCACCAGCGCCTCAGGGACTGGGGCCAAAAACATTCAGTACTTC. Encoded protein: CATSASGTGAKNIQYF.

CDR3 DNA sequence: TGCAGCGTTGCCCCGACAGGGAACGGTGAAAAACTGTTTTTT. Encoded protein: CSVAPTGNGEKLFF. The chain has TRBV29-1 and TRBJ1-4; 7 bases map to TRBD1. This CDR3 spans 14 amino acids. Trimming took 4 bases from V and 7 from J; bases not matched to a gene: 9. CDR1 and CDR2 from the germline V gene are SQVTM and ANQGSEA. The whole variable domain, remainder taken from reference TRBV29-1 and TRBJ1-4, is SAVISQKPSRDICQRGTSLTIQCQVDSQVTMMFWYRQQPGQSLTLIATANQGSEATYESGFVIDKFPISRPNLTFSTLTVSNMSPEDSSIYLCSVAPTGNGEKLFFGSGTQLSVL.

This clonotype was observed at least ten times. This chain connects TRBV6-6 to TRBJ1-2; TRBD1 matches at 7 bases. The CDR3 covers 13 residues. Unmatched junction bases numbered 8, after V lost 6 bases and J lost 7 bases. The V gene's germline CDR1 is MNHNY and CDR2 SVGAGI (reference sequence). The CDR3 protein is CASSPTGEFGYTF. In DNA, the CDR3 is TGTGCCAGCAGCCCAACAGGGGAGTTTGGCTACACCTTC.

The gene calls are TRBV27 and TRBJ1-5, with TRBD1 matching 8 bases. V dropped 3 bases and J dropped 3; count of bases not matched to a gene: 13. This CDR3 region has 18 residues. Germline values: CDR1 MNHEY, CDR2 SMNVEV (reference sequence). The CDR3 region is CASSFLGRGLSINQPQHF. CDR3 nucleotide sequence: TGTGCCAGCAGTTTTCTCGGCAGGGGGCTTTCGATCAATCAGCCCCAGCATTTT.

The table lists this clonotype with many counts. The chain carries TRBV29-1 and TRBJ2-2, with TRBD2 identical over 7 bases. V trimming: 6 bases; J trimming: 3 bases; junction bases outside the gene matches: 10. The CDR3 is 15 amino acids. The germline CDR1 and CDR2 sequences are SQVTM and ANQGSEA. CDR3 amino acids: CSVKREGVHTGELFF. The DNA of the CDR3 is TGCAGCGTCAAGAGGGAGGGTGTACACACCGGGGAGCTGTTTTTT.

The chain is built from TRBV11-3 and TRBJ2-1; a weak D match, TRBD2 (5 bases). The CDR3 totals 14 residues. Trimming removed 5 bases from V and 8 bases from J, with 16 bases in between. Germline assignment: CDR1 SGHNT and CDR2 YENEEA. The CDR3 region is CASSPGLSSDEQFF. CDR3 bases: TGTGCCAGCAGCCCAGGACTCTCCTCGGATGAGCAGTTCTTC. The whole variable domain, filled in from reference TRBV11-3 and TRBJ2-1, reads EAGVVQSPRYKIIEKKQPVAFWCNPISGHNTLYWYLQNLGQGPELLIRYENEEAVDDSQLPKDRFSAERLKGVDSTLKIQPAELGDSAVYLCASSPGLSSDEQFFGPGTRLTVL.

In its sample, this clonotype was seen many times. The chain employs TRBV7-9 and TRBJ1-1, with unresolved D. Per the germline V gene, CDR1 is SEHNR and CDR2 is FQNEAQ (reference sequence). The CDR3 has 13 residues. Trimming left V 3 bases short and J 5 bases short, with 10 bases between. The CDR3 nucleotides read TGTGCCAGCAGCTTGGGAGTTGATACTGAAGCTTTCTTT. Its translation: CASSLGVDTEAFF.